The following is a TCR beta chain sequence with its context. These data originate in a study of blood T cell repertoires in COVID-19. Study context: Acute and convalescent COVID-19 samples came from the United States, Italy and Spain. T cells, B-cell-depleted T cells, or PBMCs supplied cDNA or gDNA.

In the authors' workflow: From reference gene primer amplification, estimates of nucleated cell counts were derived. Profiling relied on immunoSEQ multiplex PCR, and the TCRdb table lists in-frame clones only, not all of them. D and trimming were read from the DNA, whereas the V and J calls and clone size are those reported in that table. The table records roughly 33,000 clones, around 73% of them present only once. The CDR3 is 15 amino acids. Germline lookup yields CDR1 LNHDA and CDR2 SQIVND (reference sequence). V gave up 7 bases and J gave up 1 base; unmatched junction bases: 9. The receptor comes from an older woman with acute or convalescent COVID-19. The chain couples TRBV19 to TRBJ1-1; 7 nucleotides align to TRBD1. Input material: peripheral blood. CDR3: CASTRTGVPNTEAFF. The CDR3 region has the DNA TGTGCCAGTACTCGCACAGGGGTACCGAACACTGAAGCTTTCTTT.